The 9 T cell receptor beta chains in this list originate from one sample, sequenced in a study of Tregs in tolerant kidney transplant recipients. Generated by immunoSEQ multiplex PCR, the TCRdb table keeps only in-frame clones and is missing some. Reported are roughly 6,700 clones; the ten largest clones contain around 6%. Related graft donors supplied nonmyeloablative bone marrow transplants, and mixed chimerism was transient. The sequencing here drew on CD4+ T cells from blood (PBMCs), taken 6 months after the transplant. The receptor source for this set is a human patient who received a combined kidney and bone marrow transplant. Part of the T cells may come from the graft donor.

As regards this clone: Relative to the germline gene, one junction end is altered; a read error may explain this. Read data end 3 residues before the CDR3 end; the end is taken from the germline J gene. This rearrangement joins TRBV20-1 to TRBJ1-3, with 7 nucleotides matching TRBD1. Germline V gives CDR1 DFQATT, CDR2 SNEGSKA (reference sequence). The CDR3 loop spans 15 amino acids. The DNA read from the CDR3 is TGCAGTGCTAGAATCAGGGGGACTCCTGGGAACACC. This encodes CSARIRGTPGNT. The whole CDR3 protein reads CSARIRGTPGNTIYF.

Points on this clone: The CDR3 end lies 3 residues beyond the end of the read and is filled in from the germline J gene. The chain couples TRBV30 to TRBJ2-7; 8 positions agree with TRBD1. The CDR3 contains 13 residues. CDR1 is GTSNPN, CDR2 SVGIG, per germline (reference sequence). Trimming removed 3 bases from V and 6 bases from J; junction bases left unmatched: 7. The sequenced part of the CDR3 DNA is TGTGCCTGGAGGCTGCGGACAGGGACCGAG. This translates into CAWRLRTGTE. The complete CDR3 protein is CAWRLRTGTEQYF.

This clone registers medium-sized by frequency. The CDR3 protein is CATSRDPTGELFF. CDR3 bases read: TGTGCCACCAGCAGAGATCCGACCGGGGAG. The V gene is TRBV15, the J gene TRBJ2-2; D unresolved. The read falls 3 residues short of the CDR3 end, and the missing part is taken from the germline J gene. The CDR3 is 13 amino acids. The germline CDR1 and CDR2 sequences are LNHNV and YYDKDF (reference sequence). V was clipped by 0 bases and J by 5 bases, with 4 bases between them.

Comment on this clone: The missing CDR3 end, 3 residues past where the read stops, is filled in from the germline J gene. This chain joins TRBV4-2 and TRBJ2-1, with TRBD1 matching over 8 bases. This CDR3 region has 16 residues. The junction had 8 bases not matched to a gene; V was cut back by 7 bases and J by 0 bases. CDR1 is LGHNA and CDR2 is YNFKEQ in the germline V gene. CDR3 bases read: TGTGCCAGCACCCCGGGACAGGCGAGCTCCTACAATGAG. Translation: CASTPGQASSYNE. The whole CDR3 reads CASTPGQASSYNEQFF.

Regarding this clone: The DNA ends 3 residues before the CDR3 does, and the rest of the CDR3 is filled in from the germline J gene. The chain recombines TRBV12-3 or TRBV12-4 with TRBJ2-1, with TRBD2 identical over 14 bases. The junction had 5 bases not matched to a gene; V was cut back by 6 bases and J by 4 bases. The CDR3 consists of 16 residues. The CDR3 loop reads CASRPRTSGRYNEQFF. CDR3 bases read: TGTGCCAGCAGACCTCGGACTAGCGGGAGGTACAATGAG.

Of note for this clone: The read terminates 3 residues ahead of where the CDR3 ends, so the germline J gene completes it. The chain has TRBV18 and TRBJ2-1, with D perhaps TRBD1 (6 bases). Germline V gene sequence: CDR1 KGHSH, CDR2 LQKENI. Trimming removed 4 bases at V and 3 bases at J, with 13 bases between. The CDR3 length is 15 residues. Partial CDR3 DNA: TGTGCCAGCTCACTAGACGGGACAAACTACAATGAG. Protein sequence: CASSLDGTNYNE. The entire CDR3 is CASSLDGTNYNEQFF.

Points on this clone: Read coverage stops 3 residues before the CDR3 terminus; the germline J gene supplies the remainder. The gene calls are TRBV28 and TRBJ2-7, with TRBD2 identical over 9 bases. The CDR3 has 15 amino acids. Losses at the gene ends were 1 base for V and 6 bases for J; bases not matched to a gene: 7. Germline CDR1 MDHEN, CDR2 SYDVKM. The DNA read from the CDR3 is TGTGCCAGCAGTTTATCTAGCGGGACCGCCCTCGAG. Its protein product is CASSLSSGTALE. The CDR3 in full is CASSLSSGTALEQYF.

As for this clone: From the germline J gene comes the end of the CDR3, since the read stops 3 residues before it. The J gene is TRBJ1-3, the V gene TRBV5-1; 11 nucleotides align to TRBD1. Germline CDR1 reads SGHRS; CDR2 reads YFSETQ. This CDR3 has 16 residues. With V trimmed by 4 bases and J by 8 bases, 11 bases remained unmatched. The covered CDR3 bases are TGCGCCAGCAGCCTGGGTAGGACAGGGGGCGGCGACACC. This sequence encodes CASSLGRTGGGDT. In full, the CDR3 is CASSLGRTGGGDTIYF.

This clone is medium-sized by frequency. The CDR3 end is not reached by the read, which stops 3 residues before it; the germline J gene fills it in. The chain is built from TRBV6-2 or TRBV6-3 and TRBJ1-3; D is uncertain. Germline V CDR1 and CDR2: MNHEY, SVGEGT. Deletions cut 1 base from V and 5 bases from J, with 9 bases between. The CDR3 spans 14 residues. CDR3 protein: CASSYYGLRNTIYF. The sequenced CDR3 bases are TGTGCCAGCAGTTACTACGGACTAAGAAACACC.